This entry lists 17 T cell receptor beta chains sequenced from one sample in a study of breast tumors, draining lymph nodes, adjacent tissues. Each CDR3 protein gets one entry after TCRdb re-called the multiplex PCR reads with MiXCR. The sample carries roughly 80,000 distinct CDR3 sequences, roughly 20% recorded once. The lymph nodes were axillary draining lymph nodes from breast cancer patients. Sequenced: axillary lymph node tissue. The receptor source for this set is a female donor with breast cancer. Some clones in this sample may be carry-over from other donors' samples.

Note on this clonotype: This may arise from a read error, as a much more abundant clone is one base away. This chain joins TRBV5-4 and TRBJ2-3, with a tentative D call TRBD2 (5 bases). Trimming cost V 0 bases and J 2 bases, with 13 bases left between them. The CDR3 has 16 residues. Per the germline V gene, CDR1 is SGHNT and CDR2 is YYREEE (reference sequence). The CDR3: CASSLGLTGFTDTQYF. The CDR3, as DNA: TGTGCCAGCAGCTTGGGACTAACGGGATTCACAGATACGCAGTATTTT.

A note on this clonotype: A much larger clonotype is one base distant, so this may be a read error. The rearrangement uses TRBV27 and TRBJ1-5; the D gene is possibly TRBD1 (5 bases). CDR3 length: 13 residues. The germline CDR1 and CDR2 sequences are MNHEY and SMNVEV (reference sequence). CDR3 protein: CACSFAGNQPQHF. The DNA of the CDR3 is TGTGCCTGCAGCTTCGCAGGGAATCAGCCCCAGCATTTT.

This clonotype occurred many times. The CDR3 DNA sequence: TGTGCCTGGAGTCGCACAGATACGCAGTATTTT. Its protein is CAWSRTDTQYF. This chain links TRBV30 with TRBJ2-3; no definite D call. Germline CDR1 GTSNPN, CDR2 SVGIG (reference sequence). Trimming removed 2 bases from V and 1 base from J, with 1 base in between. The CDR3 is made up of 11 amino acids.

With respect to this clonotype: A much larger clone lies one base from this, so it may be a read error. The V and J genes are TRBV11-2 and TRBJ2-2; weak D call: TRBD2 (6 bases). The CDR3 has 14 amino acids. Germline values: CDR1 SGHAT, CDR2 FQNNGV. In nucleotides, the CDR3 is TGTGCCAGCAGCTCAAGGGACGGGACTGGGGAGCTGGTTTTT. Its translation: CASSSRDGTGELVF.

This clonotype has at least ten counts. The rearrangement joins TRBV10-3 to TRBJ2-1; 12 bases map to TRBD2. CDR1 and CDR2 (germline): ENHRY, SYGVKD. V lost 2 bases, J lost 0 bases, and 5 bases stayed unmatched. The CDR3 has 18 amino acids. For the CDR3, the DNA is TGTGCCATCAGTGAGGGTACTAGCGGGGGGAGCTCCTACAATGAGCAGTTCTTC. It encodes CAISEGTSGGSSYNEQFF.

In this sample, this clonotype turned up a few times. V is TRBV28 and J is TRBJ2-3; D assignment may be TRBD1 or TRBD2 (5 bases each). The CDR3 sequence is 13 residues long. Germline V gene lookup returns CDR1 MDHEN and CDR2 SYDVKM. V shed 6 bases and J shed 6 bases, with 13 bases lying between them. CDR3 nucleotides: TGTGCCAGCAGCTTTCAGGGCGGGGATACGCAGTATTTT. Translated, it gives CASSFQGGDTQYF.

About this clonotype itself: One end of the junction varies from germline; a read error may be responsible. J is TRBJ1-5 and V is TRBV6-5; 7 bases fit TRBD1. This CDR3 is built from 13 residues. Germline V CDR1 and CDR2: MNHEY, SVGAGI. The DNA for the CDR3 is TGTGCCAGCTCTACAGGGGACAATCGGCCCCAGCATTTT. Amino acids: CASSTGDNRPQHF.

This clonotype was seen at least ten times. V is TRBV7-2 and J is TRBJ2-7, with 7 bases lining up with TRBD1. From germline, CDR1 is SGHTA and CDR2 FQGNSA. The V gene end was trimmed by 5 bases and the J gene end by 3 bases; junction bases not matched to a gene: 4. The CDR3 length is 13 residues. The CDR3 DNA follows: TGTGCCAGCAGCACTCGGGACAGCTACGAGCAGTACTTC. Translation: CASSTRDSYEQYF.

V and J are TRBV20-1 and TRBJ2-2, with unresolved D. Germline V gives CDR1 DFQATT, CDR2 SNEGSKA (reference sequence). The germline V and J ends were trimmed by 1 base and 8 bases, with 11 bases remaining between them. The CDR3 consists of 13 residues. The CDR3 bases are TGCAGTGCTAGAGGAGCCTCCGGGGGGGAGCTGTTTTTT. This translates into CSARGASGGELFF.

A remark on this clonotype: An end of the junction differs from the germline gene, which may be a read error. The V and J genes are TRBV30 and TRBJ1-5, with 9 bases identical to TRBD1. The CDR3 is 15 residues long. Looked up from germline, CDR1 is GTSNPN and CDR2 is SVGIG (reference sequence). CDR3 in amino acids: CAWSVTGQGNQPEHF. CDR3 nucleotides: TGTGCCTGGAGTGTAACGGGACAGGGTAATCAGCCCGAGCATTTT. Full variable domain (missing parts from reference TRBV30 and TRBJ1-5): SQTIHQWPATLVQPVGSPLSLECTVEGTSNPNLYWYRQAAGRGLQLLFYSVGIGQISSEVPQNLSASRPQDRQFILSSKKLLLSDSGFYLCAWSVTGQGNQPEHFGDGTRLSIL.

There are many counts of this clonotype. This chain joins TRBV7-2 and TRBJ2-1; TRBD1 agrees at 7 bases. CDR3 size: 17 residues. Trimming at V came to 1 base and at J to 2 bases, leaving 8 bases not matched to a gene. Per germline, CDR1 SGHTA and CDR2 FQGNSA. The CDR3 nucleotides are TGTGCCAGCAGCTTAGGAGGGGGCGCACCCCCCTACAATGAGCAGTTCTTC. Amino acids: CASSLGGGAPPYNEQFF.

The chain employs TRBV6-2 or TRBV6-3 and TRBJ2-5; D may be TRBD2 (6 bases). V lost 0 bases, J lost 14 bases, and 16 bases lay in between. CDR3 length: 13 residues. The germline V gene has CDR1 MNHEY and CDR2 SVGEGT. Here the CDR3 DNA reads TGTGCCAGCAGTTACTCAATTAGCGGCGTTCGTTACTTC. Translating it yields CASSYSISGVRYF.

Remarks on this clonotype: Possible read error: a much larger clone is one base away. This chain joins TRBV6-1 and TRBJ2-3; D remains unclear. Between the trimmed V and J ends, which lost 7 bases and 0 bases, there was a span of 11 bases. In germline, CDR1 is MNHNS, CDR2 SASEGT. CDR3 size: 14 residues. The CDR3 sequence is CASKGSSSTDTQYF. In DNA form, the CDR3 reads TGTGCCAGCAAGGGCAGCTCTAGCACAGATACGCAGTATTTT.

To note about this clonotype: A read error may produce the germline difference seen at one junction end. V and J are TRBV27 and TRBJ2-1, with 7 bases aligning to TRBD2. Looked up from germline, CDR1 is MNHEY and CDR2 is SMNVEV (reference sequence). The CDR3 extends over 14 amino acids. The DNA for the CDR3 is TGTGCCAGCAGCCTAGCGGAATCCTGCAATGAGCAGTTCTTC. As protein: CASSLAESCNEQFF.

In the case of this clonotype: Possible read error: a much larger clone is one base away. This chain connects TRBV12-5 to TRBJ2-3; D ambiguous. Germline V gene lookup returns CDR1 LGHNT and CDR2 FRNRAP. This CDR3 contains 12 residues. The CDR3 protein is CASNQIPNTQYF. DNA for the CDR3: TGTGCCAGCAACCAGATACCAAATACGCAGTATTTT.

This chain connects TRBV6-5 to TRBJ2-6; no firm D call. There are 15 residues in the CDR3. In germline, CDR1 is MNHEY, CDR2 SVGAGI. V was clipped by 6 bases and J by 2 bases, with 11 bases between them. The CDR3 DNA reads TGTGCCAGCAGACCTCACACCCCTGGGGCCAACGTCCTGACTTTC. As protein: CASRPHTPGANVLTF.

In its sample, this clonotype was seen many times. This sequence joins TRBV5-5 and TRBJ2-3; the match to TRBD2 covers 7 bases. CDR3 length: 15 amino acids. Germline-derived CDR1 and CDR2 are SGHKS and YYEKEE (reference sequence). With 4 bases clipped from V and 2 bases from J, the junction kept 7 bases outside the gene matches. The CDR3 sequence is CASSRRDYLTDTQYF. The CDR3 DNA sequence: TGTGCCAGCAGCCGCCGGGACTACCTCACAGATACGCAGTATTTT.